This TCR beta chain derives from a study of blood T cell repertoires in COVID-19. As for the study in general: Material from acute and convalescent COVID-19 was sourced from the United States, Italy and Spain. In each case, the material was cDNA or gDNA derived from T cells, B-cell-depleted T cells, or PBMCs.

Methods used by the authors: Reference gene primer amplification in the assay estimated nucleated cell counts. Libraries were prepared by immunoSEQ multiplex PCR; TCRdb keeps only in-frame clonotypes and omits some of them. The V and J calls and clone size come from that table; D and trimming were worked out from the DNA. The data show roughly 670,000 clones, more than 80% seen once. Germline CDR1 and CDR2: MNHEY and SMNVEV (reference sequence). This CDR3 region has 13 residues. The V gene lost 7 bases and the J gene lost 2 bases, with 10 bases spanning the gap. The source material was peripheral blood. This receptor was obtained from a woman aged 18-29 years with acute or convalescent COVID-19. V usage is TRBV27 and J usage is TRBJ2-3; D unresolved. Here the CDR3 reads CASKDWFTDTQYF. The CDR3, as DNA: TGTGCCAGCAAAGACTGGTTCACAGATACGCAGTATTTT.